The present entry profiles one TCR beta chain with its context. Some clones are missing from TCRdb's copy, which holds only in-frame ones; the method was immunoSEQ multiplex PCR. The sample holds a few million clones, 85% to 95% seen once. This sample is part of a study of shared clonotypes between healthy human individuals. CDR1 SEHNR and CDR2 FQNEAQ come from the germline V gene (reference sequence). The CDR3 covers 13 residues. V lost 1 base to trimming and J lost 10 bases, with 11 bases between them. The source material was naive CD4+ T cells from PBMCs. Noted subset: CD45RA+ positively selected. The V gene is TRBV7-9, the J gene TRBJ1-3; no definite D call. The TCR originated in a man in his late teens or twenties in good health. Some clones in this sample may be carry-over from other donors' samples. This CDR3 reads CASSLEGQRTIYF. CDR3 DNA sequence: TGTGCCAGCAGCTTAGAAGGGCAACGGACCATATATTTT.